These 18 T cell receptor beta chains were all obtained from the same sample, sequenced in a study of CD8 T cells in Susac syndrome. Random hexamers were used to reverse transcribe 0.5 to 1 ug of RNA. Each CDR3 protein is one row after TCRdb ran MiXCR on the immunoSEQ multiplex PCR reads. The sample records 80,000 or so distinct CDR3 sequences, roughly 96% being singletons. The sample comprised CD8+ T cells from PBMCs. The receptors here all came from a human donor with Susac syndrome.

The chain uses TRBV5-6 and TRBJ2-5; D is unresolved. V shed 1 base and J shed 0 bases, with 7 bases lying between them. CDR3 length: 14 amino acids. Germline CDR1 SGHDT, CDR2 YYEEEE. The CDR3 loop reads CASSLIHNQETQYF. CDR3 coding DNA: TGTGCCAGCAGCTTGATACACAACCAAGAGACCCAGTACTTC.

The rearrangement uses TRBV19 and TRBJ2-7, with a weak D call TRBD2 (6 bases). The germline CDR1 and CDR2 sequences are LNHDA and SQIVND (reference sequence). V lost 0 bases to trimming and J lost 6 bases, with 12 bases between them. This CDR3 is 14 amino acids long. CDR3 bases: TGTGCCAGTAGTATAGAGCGGGGAATCGGCGAGCAGTACTTC. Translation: CASSIERGIGEQYF.

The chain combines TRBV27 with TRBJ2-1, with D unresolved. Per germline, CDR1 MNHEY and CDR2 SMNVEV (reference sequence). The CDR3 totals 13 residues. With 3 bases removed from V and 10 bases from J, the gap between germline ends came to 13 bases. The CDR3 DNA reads TGTGCCAGCAGTTTCTATGGATTTGCGGAGCAGTTCTTC. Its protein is CASSFYGFAEQFF.

The CDR3 sequence is CASSGMGQANNYGYTF. DNA for the CDR3: TGTGCCAGCAGTGGGATGGGACAGGCTAATAACTATGGCTACACCTTC. The chain combines TRBV2 with TRBJ1-2; 8 bases match TRBD1. The CDR3 contains 16 residues. V gave up 4 bases and J gave up 1 base; unmatched junction bases: 8. CDR1 is SNHLY, CDR2 FYNNEI, per germline.

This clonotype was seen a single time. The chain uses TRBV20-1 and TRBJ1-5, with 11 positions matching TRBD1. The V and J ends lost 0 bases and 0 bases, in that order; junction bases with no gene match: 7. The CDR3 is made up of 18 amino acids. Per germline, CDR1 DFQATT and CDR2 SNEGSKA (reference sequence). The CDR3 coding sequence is TGCAGTGCTAGAGAGACCAGGACAGGGGGCCTTAGCAATCAGCCCCAGCATTTT. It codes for CSARETRTGGLSNQPQHF.

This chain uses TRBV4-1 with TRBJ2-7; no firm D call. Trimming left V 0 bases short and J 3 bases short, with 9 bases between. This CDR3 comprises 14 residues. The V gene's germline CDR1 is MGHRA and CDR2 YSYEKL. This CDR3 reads CASSQDPGNYEQYV. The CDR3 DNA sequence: TGCGCCAGCAGCCAAGATCCTGGAAACTACGAGCAGTACGTC.

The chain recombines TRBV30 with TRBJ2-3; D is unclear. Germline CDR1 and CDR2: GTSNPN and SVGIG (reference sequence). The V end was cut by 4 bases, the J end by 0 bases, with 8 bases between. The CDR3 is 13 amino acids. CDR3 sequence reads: CAWIGSSTDTQYF. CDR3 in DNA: TGTGCCTGGATAGGGTCTAGCACAGATACGCAGTATTTT.

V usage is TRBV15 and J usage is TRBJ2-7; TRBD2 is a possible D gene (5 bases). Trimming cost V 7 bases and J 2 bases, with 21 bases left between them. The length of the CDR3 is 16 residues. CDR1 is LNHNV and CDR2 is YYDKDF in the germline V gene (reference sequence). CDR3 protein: CATTPGSSEVPYEQYF. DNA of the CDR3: TGTGCCACCACTCCGGGGTCTTCTGAGGTTCCCTACGAGCAGTACTTC.

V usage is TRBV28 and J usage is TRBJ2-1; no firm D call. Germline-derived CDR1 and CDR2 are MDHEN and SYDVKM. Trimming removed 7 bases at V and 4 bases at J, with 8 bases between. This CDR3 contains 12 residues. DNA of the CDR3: TGTGCCAGCAACTGGGGATACAATGAGCAGTTCTTC. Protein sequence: CASNWGYNEQFF.

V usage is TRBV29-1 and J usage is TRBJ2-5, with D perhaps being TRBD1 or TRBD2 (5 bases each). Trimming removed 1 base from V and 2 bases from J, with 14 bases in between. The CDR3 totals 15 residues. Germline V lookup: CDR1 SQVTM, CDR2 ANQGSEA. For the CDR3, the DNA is TGCAGCGTTGAAGGGGGGTCGGAGGCTCAAGAGACCCAGTACTTC. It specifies CSVEGGSEAQETQYF. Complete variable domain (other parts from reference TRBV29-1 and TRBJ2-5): SAVISQKPSRDICQRGTSLTIQCQVDSQVTMMFWYRQQPGQSLTLIATANQGSEATYESGFVIDKFPISRPNLTFSTLTVSNMSPEDSSIYLCSVEGGSEAQETQYFGPGTRLLVL.

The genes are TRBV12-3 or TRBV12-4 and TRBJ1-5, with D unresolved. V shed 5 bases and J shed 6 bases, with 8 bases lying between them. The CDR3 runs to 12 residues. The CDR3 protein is CASSDGLQPQHF. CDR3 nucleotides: TGTGCCAGCAGTGACGGGCTTCAGCCCCAGCATTTT.

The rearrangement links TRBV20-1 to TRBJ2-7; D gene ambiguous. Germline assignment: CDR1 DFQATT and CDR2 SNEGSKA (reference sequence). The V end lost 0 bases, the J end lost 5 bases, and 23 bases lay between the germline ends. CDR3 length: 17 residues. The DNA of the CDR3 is TGCAGTGCTAGAGATCTGGCAGATACTCCACCCTTGGACGAGCAGTACGTC. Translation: CSARDLADTPPLDEQYV.

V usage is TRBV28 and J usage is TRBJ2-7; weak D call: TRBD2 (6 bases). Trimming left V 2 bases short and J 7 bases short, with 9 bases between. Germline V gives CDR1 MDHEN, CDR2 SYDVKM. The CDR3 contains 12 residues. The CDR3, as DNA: TGTGCCAGCAGTTTACCTCTAGCGGAGCAGTACTTC. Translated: CASSLPLAEQYF.

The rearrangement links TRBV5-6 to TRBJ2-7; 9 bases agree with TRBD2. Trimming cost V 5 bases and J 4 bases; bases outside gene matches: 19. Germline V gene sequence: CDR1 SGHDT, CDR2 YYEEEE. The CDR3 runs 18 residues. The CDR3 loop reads CASRGTSPSGERGYEQYF. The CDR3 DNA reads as TGTGCCAGCAGAGGGACAAGCCCTAGCGGGGAACGGGGATACGAGCAGTACTTC.

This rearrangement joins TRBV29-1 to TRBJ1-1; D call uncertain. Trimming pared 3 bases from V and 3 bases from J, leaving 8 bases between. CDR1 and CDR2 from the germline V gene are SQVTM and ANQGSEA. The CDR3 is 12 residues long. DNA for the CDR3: TGCAGCGTTGATGTGGGTCACACTGAAGCTTTCTTT. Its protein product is CSVDVGHTEAFF.

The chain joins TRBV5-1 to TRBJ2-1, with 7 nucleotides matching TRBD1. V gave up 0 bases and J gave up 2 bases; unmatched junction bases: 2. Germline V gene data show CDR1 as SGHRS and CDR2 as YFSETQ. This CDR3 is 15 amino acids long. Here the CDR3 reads CASSLEGTAYNEQFF. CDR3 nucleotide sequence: TGCGCCAGCAGCTTGGAAGGGACAGCCTACAATGAGCAGTTCTTC.

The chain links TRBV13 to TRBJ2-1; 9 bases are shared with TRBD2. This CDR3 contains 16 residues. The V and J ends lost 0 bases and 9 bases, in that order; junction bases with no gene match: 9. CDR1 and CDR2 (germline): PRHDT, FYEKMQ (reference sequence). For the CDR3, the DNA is TGTGCCAGCAGCTTAGGTGGTAGCGGGAGAAGGTTTGAGCAGTTCTTC. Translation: CASSLGGSGRRFEQFF.

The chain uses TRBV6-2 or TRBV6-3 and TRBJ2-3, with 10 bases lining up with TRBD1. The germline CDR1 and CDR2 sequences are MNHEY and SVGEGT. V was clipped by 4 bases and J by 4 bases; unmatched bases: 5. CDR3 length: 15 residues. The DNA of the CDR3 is TGTGCCAGCAGTTTCCTGACAGGGGGCGCAGATACGCAGTATTTT. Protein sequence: CASSFLTGGADTQYF.